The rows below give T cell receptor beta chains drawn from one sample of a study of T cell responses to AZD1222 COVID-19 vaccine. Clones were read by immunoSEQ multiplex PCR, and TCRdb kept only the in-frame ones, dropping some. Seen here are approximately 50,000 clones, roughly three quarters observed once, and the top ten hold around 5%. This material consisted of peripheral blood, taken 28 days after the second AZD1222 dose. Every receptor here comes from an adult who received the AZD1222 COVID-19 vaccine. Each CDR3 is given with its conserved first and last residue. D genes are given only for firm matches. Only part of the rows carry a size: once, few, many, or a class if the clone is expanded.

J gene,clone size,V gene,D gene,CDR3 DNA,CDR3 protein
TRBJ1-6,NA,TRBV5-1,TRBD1,TGCGCCAGCAGCCGGACAGGGGATAATTCACCCCTCCACTTT,CASSRTGDNSPLHF
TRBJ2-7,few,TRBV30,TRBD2,TGTGCCTGGAGTGCGGGGGGGGACGGCGAGCAGTACTTC,CAWSAGGDGEQYF
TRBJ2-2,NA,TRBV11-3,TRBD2,TGTGCCAGCAGCCGCGGGGGGACGAACACCGGGGAGCTGTTTTTT,CASSRGGTNTGELFF
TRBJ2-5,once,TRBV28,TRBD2,TGTGCCAGCAGAATCTCCTTGGGTAGCGGGGGGGACCAAGAGACCCAGTACTTC,CASRISLGSGGDQETQYF
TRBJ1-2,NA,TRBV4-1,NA,TGCGCCAGCAGCCAAGATATTGATTTCTATGGCTACACCTTC,CASSQDIDFYGYTF
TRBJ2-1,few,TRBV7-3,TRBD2,TGTGCCAGCAGCTCACTCGGACTAGACAATGAGCAGTTCTTC,CASSSLGLDNEQFF
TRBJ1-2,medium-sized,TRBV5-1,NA,TGCGCCAGCAGCTTGGGGACAGAATATGGCTACACCTTC,CASSLGTEYGYTF
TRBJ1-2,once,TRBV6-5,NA,TGTGCCAGCAGTCCGTTGGCCGGACAGGGCTACACCTTC,CASSPLAGQGYTF
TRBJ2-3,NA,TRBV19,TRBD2,TGTGCCAGTAGTATGCCTAGCGGAGCTATTAGCACAGATACGCAGTATTTT,CASSMPSGAISTDTQYF
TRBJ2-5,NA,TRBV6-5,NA,TGTGCCAGCGGGAGAGGGATAGCGGAAGAGACCCAGTACTTC,CASGRGIAEETQYF
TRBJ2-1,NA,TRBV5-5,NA,TGTGCCAGCAGCTTGGCCCCGGTCAATGAGCAGTTCTTC,CASSLAPVNEQFF
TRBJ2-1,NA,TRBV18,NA,TGTGCCAGCTCACCAGATCAGTGGCAGTTCTTC,CASSPDQWQFF
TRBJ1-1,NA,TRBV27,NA,TGTGCCAGCCGTCCTACGTTTGAAGCTTTCTTT,CASRPTFEAFF
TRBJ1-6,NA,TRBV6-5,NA,TGTGCCAGCAGTTACAGGCCTGAGAATTCACCCCTCCACTTT,CASSYRPENSPLHF
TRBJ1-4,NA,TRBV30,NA,TGTGCCTGGAGTGTCGACAGTTATAATGAAAAACTGTTTTTT,CAWSVDSYNEKLFF
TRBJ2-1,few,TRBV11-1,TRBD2,TGTGCCAGCAGCTTACGGGGTAGCGGGAGTAATGAGCAGTTCTTC,CASSLRGSGSNEQFF
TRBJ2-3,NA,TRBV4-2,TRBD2,TGTGCCAGCAGCCAAGGGGGCGGGGGGAGTGCAGATACGCAGTATTTT,CASSQGGGGSADTQYF
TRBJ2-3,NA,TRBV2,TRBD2,TGTGCCAGCAGGGGGCGCAGGACTAGCGGGGTTCAAGATACGCAGTATTTT,CASRGRRTSGVQDTQYF
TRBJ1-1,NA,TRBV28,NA,TGTGCCAGCAACCTTGGAGGCATGAACACTGAAGCTTTCTTT,CASNLGGMNTEAFF
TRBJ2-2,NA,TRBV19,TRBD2,TGTGCCAGCCAGCGGGGGCGGACCGGGGAGCTGTTTTTT,CASQRGRTGELFF
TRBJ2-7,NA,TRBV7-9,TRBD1,TGTGCCAGCAGCTTAGAGGGACAGGGGGTCCACGAGCAGTACTTC,CASSLEGQGVHEQYF
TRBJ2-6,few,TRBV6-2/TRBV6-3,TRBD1,TGTGCCAGCAGCCGTGACAGGGCTGGGGCCAACGTCCTGACTTTC,CASSRDRAGANVLTF
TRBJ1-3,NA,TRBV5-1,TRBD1,TGCGCCAGCAGCTTGGGAACAGGGGCTGGAAACACCATATATTTT,CASSLGTGAGNTIYF
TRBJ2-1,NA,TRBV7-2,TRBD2,TGTGCCAGCAGCAGCGGGGCCCGGCCGTCGGATGAGCAGTTCTTC,CASSSGARPSDEQFF
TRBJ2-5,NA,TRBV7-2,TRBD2,TGTGCCAGCAGCTTAAATCGCGGGGGAGTGGGAGAGACCCAGTACTTC,CASSLNRGGVGETQYF
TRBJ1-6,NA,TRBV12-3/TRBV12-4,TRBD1,TGTGCCAGCAGTCGACAGGGAATCCCCCTCCACTTT,CASSRQGIPLHF
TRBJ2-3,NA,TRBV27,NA,TGTGCCAGCAGACCGAGTGGATACACAGATACGCAGTATTTT,CASRPSGYTDTQYF
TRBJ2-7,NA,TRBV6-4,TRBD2,TGTGCCAGCAGTGTTTCTAGCGGGGGCTACGAGCAGTACTTC,CASSVSSGGYEQYF
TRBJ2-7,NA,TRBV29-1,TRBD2,TGCAGCGTTGGCAGCGGGAGGGCCTTCGGGCAGTACTTC,CSVGSGRAFGQYF
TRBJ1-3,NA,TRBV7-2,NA,TGTGCCAGCAGTAGACCAGGGGCGGCTGGAAACACCATATATTTT,CASSRPGAAGNTIYF
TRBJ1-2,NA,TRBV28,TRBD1,TGTGCCAGCAGTACGTCCGGGACAGTTAGATCGGGCTACACCTTC,CASSTSGTVRSGYTF
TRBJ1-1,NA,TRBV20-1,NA,TGCAGTGCTAGTAAGGGATCGGTAGGAGCCTTCTTT,CSASKGSVGAFF
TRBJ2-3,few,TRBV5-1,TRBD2,TGCGCCAGCAGCTATAAGCGGGGGGGCACAGATACGCAGTATTTT,CASSYKRGGTDTQYF
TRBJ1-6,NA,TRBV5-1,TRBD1,TGCGCCAGCAGCCGGGACAGGGGTCGGGAACCCCTCCACTTT,CASSRDRGREPLHF
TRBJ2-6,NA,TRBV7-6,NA,TGTGCCAGCAGCTTAGCGCGGGGAGGAAGCTCTGGGGCCAACGTCCTGACTTTC,CASSLARGGSSGANVLTF
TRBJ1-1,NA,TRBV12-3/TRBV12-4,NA,TGTGCCAGCAGGCCCGGGTGGTCGGGTGAAGCTTTCTTT,CASRPGWSGEAFF